This T cell receptor (beta chain) was retrieved from a study of control samples from healthy donors and cancer patients. The data were produced by immunoSEQ multiplex PCR, yet TCRdb's version contains in-frame clones alone and is incomplete. The sample contains around 90,000 clones, roughly 86% of which appear only once. V shed 6 bases and J shed 3 bases, with 8 bases lying between them. Germline values: CDR1 MNHEY, CDR2 SVGAGI. There are 12 residues in the CDR3. The sequence was obtained from a man between 25 and 39 years old in good health. J is TRBJ1-2 and V is TRBV6-5; D is unresolved. Material: blood. The CDR3 reads CASSAMDYGYTF. CDR3 coding DNA: TGTGCCAGCAGCGCCATGGACTATGGCTACACCTTC.